This T cell receptor beta chain was retrieved from a study of cytomegalovirus exposure and HLA in healthy donors. Study conclusions and caveats: Owing to their indistinguishability, certain V segments, notably TRBV6-2 and TRBV6-3, were excluded. The study recorded 150 to 200 TCR beta chains that were cytomegalovirus-associated.

Turning to this clone: What it binds is unknown.

The CDR3 covers 12 residues. The germline gives CDR1 SQVTM, CDR2 ANQGSEA. The V end lost 2 bases, the J end lost 6 bases, and 7 bases lay between the germline ends. The PCR employed 60 Vbeta primers together with 13 Jbeta primers. Profiled with immunoSEQ multiplex PCR; TCRdb holds only in-frame clones, not every one. The table has some 180,000 clones, about 85% seen once. The source is a man aged 25-45 years in good health and CMV-seropositive. V is TRBV29-1 and J is TRBJ2-2, with D unclear. Specimen: PBMCs. CDR3 residues: CSVESFAGELFF. CDR3 bases: TGCAGCGTTGAATCGTTTGCCGGGGAGCTGTTTTTT.